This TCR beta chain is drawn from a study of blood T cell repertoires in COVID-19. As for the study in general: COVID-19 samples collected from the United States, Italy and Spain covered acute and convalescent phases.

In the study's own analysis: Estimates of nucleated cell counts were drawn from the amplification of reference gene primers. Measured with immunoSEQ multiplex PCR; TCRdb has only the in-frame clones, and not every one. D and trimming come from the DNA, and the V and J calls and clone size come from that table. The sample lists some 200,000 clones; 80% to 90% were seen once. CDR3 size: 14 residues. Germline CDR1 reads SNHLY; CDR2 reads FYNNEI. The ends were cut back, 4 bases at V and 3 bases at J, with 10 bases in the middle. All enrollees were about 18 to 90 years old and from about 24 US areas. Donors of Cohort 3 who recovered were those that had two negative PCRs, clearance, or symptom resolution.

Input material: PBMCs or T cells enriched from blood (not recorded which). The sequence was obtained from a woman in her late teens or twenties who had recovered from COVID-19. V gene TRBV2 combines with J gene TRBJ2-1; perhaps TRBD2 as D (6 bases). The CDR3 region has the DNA TGTGCCAGCAGTGGGCTAGCGAGCTACAATGAGCAGTTCTTC. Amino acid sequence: CASSGLASYNEQFF. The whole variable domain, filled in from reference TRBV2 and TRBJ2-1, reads EPEVTQTPSHQVTQMGQEVILRCVPISNHLYFYWYRQILGQKVEFLVSFYNNEISEKSEIFDDQFSVERPDGSNFTLKIRSTKLEDSAMYFCASSGLASYNEQFFGPGTRLTVL.